The 4 T cell receptor beta chains in this list originate from one sample, sequenced in a study of T cells in Graves' hyperthyroidism and ophthalmopathy. Amplification of TCR beta CDR3 regions was performed using RNA transcripts as template. A set of HTBI primers served as the primers for a first-round RT-PCR of the TCR CDR3. TCRdb re-derived calls from the multiplex PCR reads in MiXCR, one entry per CDR3 protein. In the table there are roughly 740,000 distinct CDR3 sequences, roughly 15% of which are singletons. Specimen: blood. These receptors all come from a man in his late teens or twenties with Graves' hyperthyroidism.

This clonotype occurred many times. This chain connects TRBV20-1 to TRBJ2-1, with TRBD2 matching over 12 bases. Germline trimming cut 6 bases from V and 8 bases from J; bases unmatched to any gene: 17. CDR1 and CDR2 from the germline V gene are DFQATT and SNEGSKA (reference sequence). CDR3 length equals 17 residues. The CDR3 here is CSADPDPGLAGIDEQFF. The DNA of the CDR3 is TGCAGTGCGGATCCCGACCCCGGACTAGCGGGAATCGATGAGCAGTTCTTC.

This clonotype was picked up a small number of times. The chain is built from TRBV25-1 and TRBJ1-2, with D possibly matching TRBD1 (6 bases). Germline CDR1 and CDR2: MGHDK and SYGVNS. The CDR3 totals 14 residues. The germline V and J ends were trimmed by 0 bases and 6 bases, with 11 bases remaining between them. This CDR3 reads CASSEYRAGDGYTF. In nucleotides, the CDR3 is TGTGCCAGCAGTGAATATAGGGCAGGGGATGGCTACACCTTC.

There are a few counts of this clonotype. The chain couples TRBV2 to TRBJ1-2, with no clear D. Between the trimmed V and J ends, which lost 8 bases and 7 bases, there was a span of 14 bases. The length of the CDR3 is 12 residues. CDR1 is SNHLY, CDR2 FYNNEI, per germline. The DNA of the CDR3 is TGTGCCAGCTGCCGGGGTGGGTTTGGCTACACCTTC. Its protein is CASCRGGFGYTF.

This clonotype has at least ten counts. The V gene is TRBV15, the J gene TRBJ1-4; D might be TRBD1 (6 bases). The V and J ends lost 5 bases and 5 bases respectively, with 12 bases between them. This CDR3 contains 14 residues. Germline V gene lookup returns CDR1 LNHNV and CDR2 YYDKDF (reference sequence). The CDR3 region has the DNA TGTGCCACCAGCTCCCATGGACAGAATGAAAAACTGTTTTTT. Translating gives CATSSHGQNEKLFF.